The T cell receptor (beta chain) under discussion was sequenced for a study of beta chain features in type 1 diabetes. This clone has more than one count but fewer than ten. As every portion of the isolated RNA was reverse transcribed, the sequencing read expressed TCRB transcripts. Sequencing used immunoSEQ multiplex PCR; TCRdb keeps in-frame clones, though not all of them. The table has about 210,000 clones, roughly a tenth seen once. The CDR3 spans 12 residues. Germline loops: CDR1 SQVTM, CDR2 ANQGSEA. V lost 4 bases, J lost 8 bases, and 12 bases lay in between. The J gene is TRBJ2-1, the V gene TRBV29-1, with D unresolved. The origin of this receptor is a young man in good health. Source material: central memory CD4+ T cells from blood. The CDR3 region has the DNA TGCAGCGTTGTGGGCAACGTCGATGAGCAGTTCTTC. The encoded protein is CSVVGNVDEQFF.